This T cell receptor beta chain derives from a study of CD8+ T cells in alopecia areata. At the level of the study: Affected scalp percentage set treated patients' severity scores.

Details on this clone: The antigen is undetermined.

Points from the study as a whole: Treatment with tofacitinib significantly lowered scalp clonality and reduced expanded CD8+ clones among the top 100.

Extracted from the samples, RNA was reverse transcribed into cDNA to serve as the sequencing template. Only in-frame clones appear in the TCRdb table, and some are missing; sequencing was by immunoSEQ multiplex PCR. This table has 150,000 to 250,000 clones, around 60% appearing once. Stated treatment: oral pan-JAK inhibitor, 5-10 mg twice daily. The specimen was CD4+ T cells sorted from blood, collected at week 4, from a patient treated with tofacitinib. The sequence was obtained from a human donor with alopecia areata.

The DNA of the CDR3 is TGCGCCAGCAGCTTTGGAAGGGGGGTACGGTATGGCTACACCTTC. This gives the protein CASSFGRGVRYGYTF. The chain couples TRBV5-1 to TRBJ1-2; possible D gene TRBD1, 6 bases. The V end was cut by 2 bases, the J end by 5 bases, with 16 bases between. CDR1 and CDR2 from the germline V gene are SGHRS and YFSETQ. The CDR3 extends over 15 amino acids.